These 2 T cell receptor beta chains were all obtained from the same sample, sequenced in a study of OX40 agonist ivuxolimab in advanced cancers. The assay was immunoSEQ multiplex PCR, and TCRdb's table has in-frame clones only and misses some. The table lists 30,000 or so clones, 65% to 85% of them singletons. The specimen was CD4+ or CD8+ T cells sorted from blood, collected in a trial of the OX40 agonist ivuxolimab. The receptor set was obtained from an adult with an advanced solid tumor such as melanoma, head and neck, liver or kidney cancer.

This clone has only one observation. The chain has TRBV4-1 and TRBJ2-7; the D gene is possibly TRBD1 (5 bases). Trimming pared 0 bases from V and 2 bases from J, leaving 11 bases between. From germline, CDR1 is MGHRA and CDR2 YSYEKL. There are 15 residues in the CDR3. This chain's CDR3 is CASSQEYRNPYEQYF. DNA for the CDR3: TGCGCCAGCAGCCAAGAGTACAGGAATCCCTACGAGCAGTACTTC.

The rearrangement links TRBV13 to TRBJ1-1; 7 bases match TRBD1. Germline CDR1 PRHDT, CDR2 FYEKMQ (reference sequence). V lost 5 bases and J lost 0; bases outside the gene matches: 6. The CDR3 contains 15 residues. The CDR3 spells CASSQLGTVNTEAFF. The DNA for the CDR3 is TGTGCCAGCAGCCAACTAGGGACAGTGAACACTGAAGCTTTCTTT.